These 18 T cell receptor beta chains originate from one sample sequenced in a study of early T cells in non-severe SARS-CoV-2 infection. A single record per CDR3 protein comes from TCRdb applying MiXCR to the 5' RACE reads. There are approximately 70,000 distinct CDR3 sequences in the sample; approximately 12% occur only once, and 15% to 18% lies in the top ten. Sequenced here: whole blood, sampled at baseline. These receptors originate from an adult who was a healthcare worker with PCR-confirmed SARS-CoV-2 infection or an uninfected control (not recorded which). The donor label of this sample is uncertain.

This clonotype has a count of ten or more. The rearrangement joins TRBV9 to TRBJ2-1, with TRBD2 matching over 8 bases. Germline CDR1 reads SGDLS; CDR2 reads YYNGEE. Trimming at V came to 0 bases and at J to 7 bases, leaving 6 bases not matched to a gene. CDR3 length equals 15 residues. The CDR3 nucleotides read TGTGCCAGCAGCGTAGTAAAGCGGGAGCGGAATGAGCAGTTCTTC. Translation gives CASSVVKRERNEQFF.

There are many counts of this clonotype. The genes are TRBV19 and TRBJ2-6; D gene ambiguous. This CDR3 contains 16 residues. Looked up from germline, CDR1 is LNHDA and CDR2 is SQIVND (reference sequence). The ends were cut back, 3 bases at V and 4 bases at J, with 13 bases in the middle. CDR3 loop: CASSIIWGSGANVLTF. The CDR3 nucleotides are TGTGCCAGTAGTATTATATGGGGATCCGGGGCCAACGTCCTGACTTTC.

This clonotype was seen at least ten times. The chain links TRBV12-3 or TRBV12-4 to TRBJ2-7; TRBD2 might be the D (6 bases). V was clipped by 7 bases and J by 7 bases, with 20 bases between them. This CDR3 has 14 residues. The CDR3 DNA reads as TGTGCCAGCACCCTCGGCGGGACCTCTGGGGAGCAGTACTTC. Translated: CASTLGGTSGEQYF.

This clonotype was observed at least ten times. V is TRBV5-5 and J is TRBJ1-1; D remains unclear. Trimming took off 1 base at V and 1 base at J, with 2 bases between the two ends. Germline lookup yields CDR1 SGHKS and CDR2 YYEKEE (reference sequence). The CDR3 runs 12 residues. In DNA form, the CDR3 reads TGTGCCAGCAGCTTGCAGAACACTGAAGCTTTCTTT. It yields the protein CASSLQNTEAFF.

The sample holds many counts of this clonotype. The chain is built from TRBV2 and TRBJ2-1, with D perhaps given as TRBD1 or TRBD2 (5 bases each). Germline CDR1 SNHLY, CDR2 FYNNEI. The V gene lost 1 base and the J gene lost 10 bases, with 11 bases spanning the gap. This CDR3 is 13 amino acids long. In DNA, the CDR3 is TGTGCCAGCAGTGAAGAGAACGGGGCCGAGCAGTTCTTC. Translation gives CASSEENGAEQFF.

This clonotype was seen many times. The chain is built from TRBV7-2 and TRBJ1-1; TRBD1 matches at 7 bases. Germline CDR1 reads SGHTA; CDR2 reads FQGNSA. Trimming took 5 bases from V and 1 from J; bases not matched to a gene: 10. The CDR3 spans 16 residues. The CDR3 region is CASSPGSGGKNTEAFF. The CDR3 nucleotides read TGTGCCAGCAGCCCCGGATCAGGGGGAAAGAACACTGAAGCTTTCTTT.

V and J are TRBV18 and TRBJ2-5; D assignment may be TRBD1 or TRBD2 (5 bases each). Germline V gives CDR1 KGHSH, CDR2 LQKENI. Trimming left V 1 base short and J 9 bases short, with 12 bases between. This CDR3 region has 13 residues. The CDR3 bases are TGTGCCAGCTCACCACGGGGGAATGGGGCCCAGTACTTC. It is translated as CASSPRGNGAQYF. Supplemented by reference TRBV18 and TRBJ2-5, the full variable domain reads NAGVMQNPRHLVRRRGQEARLRCSPMKGHSHVYWYRQLPEEGLKFMVYLQKENIIDESGMPKERFSAEFPKEGPSILRIQQVVRGDSAAYFCASSPRGNGAQYFGPGTRLLVL.

In this sample, this clonotype turned up many times. The genes are TRBV12-3 or TRBV12-4 and TRBJ1-1; D may be TRBD1 (5 bases). This CDR3 comprises 13 residues. V was clipped by 5 bases and J by 9 bases, with 16 bases between them. This CDR3 is CASSGINRSQAFF. Here the CDR3 DNA reads TGTGCCAGCAGTGGAATAAACAGGTCCCAAGCTTTCTTT.

The V gene is TRBV5-1, the J gene TRBJ2-7; 7 bases are a match to TRBD1. The junction had 6 bases not matched to a gene; V was cut back by 0 bases and J by 3 bases. There are 15 residues in the CDR3. CDR1 is SGHRS and CDR2 is YFSETQ in the germline V gene. In nucleotides, the CDR3 is TGCGCCAGCAGCTTGGCGAACAGGGGTGACTACGAGCAGTACTTC. This sequence encodes CASSLANRGDYEQYF.

The V gene is TRBV12-3 or TRBV12-4, the J gene TRBJ2-5, with 9 bases identical to TRBD2. CDR3 length: 17 amino acids. V trimming: 2 bases; J trimming: 1 base; junction bases outside the gene matches: 8. DNA of the CDR3: TGTGCCAGCAGTTTAAGTAGCGGGGGCACAAGCCAAGAGACCCAGTACTTC. Translation gives CASSLSSGGTSQETQYF.

This clonotype occurred many times. V is TRBV11-2 and J is TRBJ1-6; maybe TRBD1 (5 bases). CDR3 size: 14 residues. Trimming took off 5 bases at V and 5 bases at J, with 10 bases between the two ends. Germline-derived CDR1 and CDR2 are SGHAT and FQNNGV. Here the CDR3 reads CASSPGRDNSPLHF. Written as DNA, the CDR3 is TGTGCCAGCAGCCCAGGGCGAGATAATTCACCCCTCCACTTT.

This clonotype was counted a few times. The DNA of the CDR3 is TGTGCCAGTAGTATAGAAGGACAGCTGCTTAATGAGCAGTTCTTC. It translates to CASSIEGQLLNEQFF. This chain uses TRBV19 with TRBJ2-1; D perhaps matches TRBD1 (6 bases). Trimming took 0 bases from V and 7 from J, leaving 13 bases between them. The germline gives CDR1 LNHDA, CDR2 SQIVND (reference sequence). This CDR3 contains 15 residues.

This clonotype was observed a handful of times. The rearrangement uses TRBV7-2 and TRBJ1-6; D possibly corresponds to TRBD1 (6 bases). CDR1 SGHTA and CDR2 FQGNSA come from the germline V gene. V lost 4 bases and J 10 bases, leaving 14 bases between the germline ends. The CDR3 runs to 14 residues. Written as DNA, the CDR3 is TGTGCCAGCAGCTCAGGGGCGGCGTACTCACCCCTCCACTTT. Amino acid sequence: CASSSGAAYSPLHF.

The CDR3 is CASSLGVISYEQYF. CDR3 nucleotides: TGTGCCAGCAGTTTAGGGGTAATATCCTACGAGCAGTACTTC. The V call is TRBV6-2 or TRBV6-3, the J call TRBJ2-7, with D perhaps TRBD1 (5 bases). CDR1 MNHEY and CDR2 SVGEGT come from the germline V gene. Trimming left V 4 bases short and J 1 base short, with 11 bases between. This CDR3 spans 14 amino acids.

The V call is TRBV28, the J call TRBJ2-7; 8 bases line up with TRBD2. Germline CDR1 and CDR2: MDHEN and SYDVKM. The CDR3 has 14 residues. V gave up 10 bases and J gave up 2 bases; unmatched junction bases: 10. The DNA for the CDR3 is TGTGCCATCCACTCTAGCGGGCGGACCTACGAGCAGTACTTC. The encoded protein is CAIHSSGRTYEQYF.

This clonotype was picked up a small number of times. This rearrangement joins TRBV29-1 to TRBJ2-3; D is possibly TRBD1 (7 bases). Between the trimmed V and J ends, which lost 7 bases and 3 bases, there was a span of 23 bases. Germline assignment: CDR1 SQVTM and CDR2 ANQGSEA. The CDR3 loop spans 16 amino acids. The CDR3 sequence is CSAQGLSRRETDTQYF. The DNA of the CDR3 is TGCAGCGCACAGGGGCTTTCCCGTCGGGAGACAGATACGCAGTATTTT.

Ten or more counts support this clonotype. The rearrangement links TRBV7-2 to TRBJ2-3; the match to TRBD2 covers 9 bases. This CDR3 has 15 residues. Unmatched junction bases numbered 6, after V lost 5 bases and J lost 3 bases. In germline, CDR1 is SGHTA, CDR2 FQGNSA. The CDR3 coding sequence is TGTGCCAGCAGCCCCCAAGCGGGGGGTACAGATACGCAGTATTTT. Encoded protein: CASSPQAGGTDTQYF.

This clonotype was observed at least ten times. V usage is TRBV7-3 and J usage is TRBJ2-5; tentatively, D is TRBD2 (7 bases). Germline V gives CDR1 SGHTA, CDR2 FQGTGA. The V end lost 4 bases, the J end lost 1 base, and 13 bases lay between the germline ends. There are 15 residues in the CDR3. The CDR3 spells CASSSLGGVQETQYF. CDR3 in DNA: TGTGCCAGCAGCTCTCTAGGGGGGGTCCAAGAGACCCAGTACTTC.